This TCR beta chain was captured by sequencing in a study of glioma-infiltrating T cells listed by TCRdb under 2016. For the wider study: Low-grade gliomas were WHO grade II oligodendrogliomas or astrocytomas, and glioblastomas were WHO grade IV tumors sampled at initial rather than recurrent diagnosis. Before surgery, glioma patients were given dexamethasone for six or fewer days. Blood libraries targeted roughly 4- to 10-fold sequencing coverage of roughly 1 million peripheral T cells. The study sequenced TCR alpha- and beta-chain repertoires from glioma tissue, from non-neoplastic brain tissue and from matched peripheral blood mononuclear cells. Each tissue-infiltrating repertoire was compared with the same patient's peripheral blood repertoire to measure divergence between tissue and blood T-cell populations. The paired cohort comprised three low-grade glioma patients, 7 or 8 primary glioblastoma patients and three non-glioma patients contributing non-neoplastic brain tissue.

Immediately after resection, surgical brain or tumor specimens were cryofrozen in liquid nitrogen, with peripheral blood cells collected concurrently. The junction shows trimming of 5 bases on V and 4 bases on J, and the gene matches do not reach 6 bases of it. The CDR3, from cysteine to phenylalanine, totals 14 residues. The only DNA kept is the CDR3, 42 bases in frame from the first base. The germline V gene (reference sequence) provides CDR1 LNHDA and CDR2 SQIVND. TCR alpha and beta CDR3 regions were amplified with the iRepertoire nested amplicon-rescue multiplex PCR (arm-PCR) platform from RNA. For one-step reverse transcription and amplification, roughly 90-400 ng of tissue mRNA or PBMC total RNA was used as input. After bead purification, a secondary multiplex PCR added Illumina adapters, and libraries were gel-purified between 200 and 400 bp. The libraries contained internal 6-nucleotide barcodes that were used for demultiplexing. The libraries were sequenced on an Illumina MiSeq using 2x220 or 2x250 nucleotide paired-end reads. In the paper's pipeline: Paired reads were merged using FLASH 1.2.11 and aligned with BWA-MEM to the GRCh37 human genome, and TRA and TRB reads were then extracted. An IMGT-derived reference of cassette sequences and CDR3 motifs, with pseudogenes included, was used for V and J assignment. Reads were translated in three frames, and productive CDR3s were defined as those with a C...FGXG motif and no stop codons. Clonotypes were defined as unique combinations of V-J cassette pair and CDR3 amino acid sequence. Filtering of reads was based on Hamming distance, with the threshold set by the sequence error rate of each sample in mapped regions. TCRdb's own reprocessing of the public reads used fastp at Q25 and MiXCR and kept productive beta chains. Here each entry gathers all rows of one CDR3 protein and keeps the most common genes and DNA. In this record, the V and J calls reflect TCRdb's handling and not the investigators' own analysis. The sample includes about 380,000 distinct CDR3 sequences, with roughly two fifths observed a single time. The ten largest clonotypes hold about 12% of the sample.

General findings and caveats noted by the study authors: Group comparisons rested on small numbers: three non-neoplastic, three low-grade glioma and eight glioblastoma patients. Patients with low tissue-blood divergence were marked by a signature set of shared blood CDR3 motifs, and this signature set was depleted in highly divergent patients. Only a very small number of CDR3 sequences turned up in both tissue and blood, a result put down to high CDR3 diversity combined with limited sampling. VJ-independent divergence between tissue and blood was below expectation in non-neoplastic patients but above expectation in all gliomas, especially low-grade gliomas.

Comment on this clonotype: What this receptor recognizes is not known. No base-level quality is on record; no much larger clone is a single base apart.

The sequence was collected from a human donor with low-grade glioma or glioblastoma, undergoing nonglioma brain surgery, or in good health (not recorded which). The rearranged chain carries TRBV19 and TRBJ2-5, with 8 central nucleotides matching TRBD1. Input material: glioma tissue, nonneoplastic brain tissue, or PBMCs (not recorded which). This receptor carries the CDR3 CASSAGQGRETQYF. The DNA sequence follows: TGTGCCAGTAGTGCCGGACAGGGTAGAGAGACCCAGTACTTC.